The 8 T cell receptor beta chains below come from one sample, sequenced in a study of OX40 agonist ivuxolimab in advanced cancers. The table came from immunoSEQ multiplex PCR; TCRdb's copy has only in-frame clones and leaves some out. The table records tens of thousands of clones, 88% of them present only once. Sequences were derived from CD4+ or CD8+ T cells sorted from blood, sampled in a trial of the OX40 agonist ivuxolimab. Receptors originate from an adult with an advanced solid tumor such as melanoma, head and neck, liver or kidney cancer.

The rearrangement joins TRBV2 to TRBJ2-2; D gene uncertain. The ends were cut back, 6 bases at V and 0 bases at J, with 8 bases in the middle. Germline loops: CDR1 SNHLY, CDR2 FYNNEI. There are 14 residues in the CDR3. Here the CDR3 DNA reads TGTGCCAGCAGCTATATCTCGAACACCGGGGAGCTGTTTTTT. Translation gives CASSYISNTGELFF.

This clone was seen only once. The genes are TRBV7-2 and TRBJ2-2; 7 bases fit TRBD1. Trimming cost V 5 bases and J 4 bases; bases outside gene matches: 7. The CDR3 runs to 15 residues. Germline V gene lookup returns CDR1 SGHTA and CDR2 FQGNSA. The CDR3 DNA is TGTGCCAGCAGCGTAGGGGGCGCAGGCACCGGGGAGCTGTTTTTT. This gives the protein CASSVGGAGTGELFF. Looking up the rest from reference TRBV7-2 and TRBJ2-2 gives the full variable domain: GAGVSQSPSNKVTEKGKDVELRCDPISGHTALYWYRQSLGQGLEFLIYFQGNSAPDKSGLPSDRFSAERTGGSVSTLTIQRTQQEDSAVYLCASSVGGAGTGELFFGEGSRLTVL.

V gene TRBV10-3 combines with J gene TRBJ2-1; possibly TRBD1 or TRBD2 for D (5 bases each). There are 16 residues in the CDR3. With 2 bases removed from V and 5 bases from J, the gap between germline ends came to 16 bases. CDR1 and CDR2 from the germline V gene are ENHRY and SYGVKD. The DNA for the CDR3 is TGTGCCATCAGTGAGAGGGGTAGTGGGGGAAACAATGAGCAGTTCTTC. As protein: CAISERGSGGNNEQFF.

This chain connects TRBV18 to TRBJ2-2; D gene ambiguous. The germline CDR1 and CDR2 sequences are KGHSH and LQKENI. CDR3 length: 16 amino acids. Trimming cost V 2 bases and J 0 bases, with 10 bases left between them. CDR3 loop: CASSPLAPTNTGELFF. The CDR3 DNA reads as TGTGCCAGCTCACCATTAGCCCCAACGAACACCGGGGAGCTGTTTTTT.

CDR3 nucleotide sequence: TGTGCCAGCAGCTTAGGAGGGGACACTGAAGCTTTCTTT. This encodes CASSLGGDTEAFF. The genes are TRBV11-1 and TRBJ1-1, with TRBD1 as a possible D gene (5 bases). CDR3 length: 13 residues. The germline CDR1 and CDR2 sequences are SGHAT and FQDESV (reference sequence). The V and J ends lost 1 base and 3 bases respectively, with 6 bases between them.

The V gene is TRBV5-1, the J gene TRBJ2-1; D remains unclear. V was shortened by 5 bases and J by 5 bases, with 17 bases between the two germline ends. The CDR3 extends over 15 amino acids. Germline loops: CDR1 SGHRS, CDR2 YFSETQ. For the CDR3, the DNA is TGCGCCAGCAGAGAACAGCTCAACTCGGACAATGAGCAGTTCTTC. Amino acid sequence: CASREQLNSDNEQFF.

This sequence joins TRBV27 and TRBJ2-7; TRBD1 agrees at 8 bases. Trimming removed 1 base from V and 5 bases from J; junction bases left unmatched: 7. The CDR3 spans 15 residues. Germline CDR1 and CDR2: MNHEY and SMNVEV (reference sequence). The CDR3 DNA follows: TGTGCCAGCAGTTTATATGGACAGGGAGAGGACGAGCAGTACTTC. Translation: CASSLYGQGEDEQYF.

This chain uses TRBV5-5 with TRBJ2-7; no firm D call. CDR3 length equals 14 residues. V shed 0 bases and J shed 6 bases, with 13 bases lying between them. Per germline, CDR1 SGHKS and CDR2 YYEKEE (reference sequence). This CDR3 reads CASSLGGVVGEQYF. The CDR3 DNA is TGTGCCAGCAGCTTGGGCGGTGTTGTCGGCGAGCAGTACTTC.